Shown below are 26 T cell receptor beta chains from a single sample sequenced in a study of cytomegalovirus exposure and HLA in healthy donors (dated by TCRdb to the late 2010s). The library was made by the immunoSEQ multiplex PCR assay. For the multiplex PCR, a mixture combining 60 forward primers for TCR Vbeta segments and 13 reverse primers for TCR Jbeta segments was used. Held by TCRdb, this immuneACCESS table contains in-frame sequences only and omits some clones. Under half of the omission traces to an unresolved V gene where checked; the cause of the rest is unknown. This sample gives around 70,000 clones in total; roughly 85% of them show up just once. Of the sample, less than 2.5% is held by the ten largest clones. The source material was PBMCs. Receptor source: a woman aged 30 to 39 in good health and CMV-seronegative.

V gene TRBV9 combines with J gene TRBJ2-6; D is unclear. Trimming stripped 0 bases from V and 4 bases from J, with 8 bases between. This CDR3 comprises 15 residues. Germline CDR1 SGDLS, CDR2 YYNGEE. This CDR3 reads CASSVDQAGANVLTF. The CDR3 DNA reads as TGTGCCAGCAGCGTAGATCAGGCCGGGGCCAACGTCCTGACTTTC.

The J gene is TRBJ2-1, the V gene TRBV6-1; TRBD1 might be the D (6 bases). CDR1 and CDR2 (germline): MNHNS, SASEGT. V gave up 6 bases and J gave up 10 bases, with 19 bases separating them. This CDR3 is 14 amino acids long. The CDR3 DNA is TGTGCCAGCAGCCTTGAAGCAGGGGTCGGGGAGCAGTTCTTC. The encoded protein is CASSLEAGVGEQFF.

The chain uses TRBV2 and TRBJ1-3; 10 bases match TRBD1. This CDR3 comprises 16 residues. Trimming took 6 bases from V and 2 from J; bases not matched to a gene: 7. From germline, CDR1 is SNHLY and CDR2 FYNNEI. CDR3 nucleotide sequence: TGTGCCAGCAGGGTGGCGGGGACAGGGGCTGGAAACACCATATATTTT. It specifies CASRVAGTGAGNTIYF.

The V gene is TRBV4-2, the J gene TRBJ2-7, with TRBD1 as a possible D gene (5 bases). Germline CDR1 and CDR2: LGHNA and YNFKEQ. This CDR3 has 14 amino acids. The V end lost 0 bases, the J end lost 0 bases, and 6 bases lay between the germline ends. CDR3 loop: CASSQDRVSYEQYF. CDR3 DNA sequence: TGTGCCAGCAGCCAAGACAGGGTCTCCTACGAGCAGTACTTC.

V usage is TRBV5-4 and J usage is TRBJ1-1; D possibly corresponds to TRBD1 (5 bases). Germline CDR1 and CDR2: SGHNT and YYREEE (reference sequence). CDR3 length: 14 residues. V shed 3 bases and J shed 2 bases, with 11 bases lying between them. The chain's CDR3 is CASSSSGTNTEAFF. In nucleotides, the CDR3 is TGTGCCAGCAGCTCGAGTGGGACTAACACTGAAGCTTTCTTT.

This clone was detected once. This chain links TRBV15 with TRBJ2-7, with 7 positions matching TRBD1. The trim removed 0 bases at V and 0 bases at J, leaving 5 bases unmatched. CDR3 length equals 16 residues. Germline assignment: CDR1 LNHNV and CDR2 YYDKDF (reference sequence). The CDR3 region has the DNA TGTGCCACCAGCAGAGATGGGGCAGGGGGCTCCTACGAGCAGTACTTC. It encodes CATSRDGAGGSYEQYF.

To note about this clone: Other DNA sequences from this sample encode an identical CDR3 as well. The chain uses TRBV10-3 and TRBJ2-7; D perhaps matches TRBD2 (5 bases). CDR1 and CDR2 (germline): ENHRY, SYGVKD. Trimming shortened V by 2 bases and J by 7 bases, and 9 bases separated the two germline ends. There are 12 residues in the CDR3. CDR3: CAISEGPGEQYF. In nucleotides, the CDR3 is TGTGCCATCAGTGAGGGCCCGGGAGAGCAGTACTTC.

The genes are TRBV7-2 and TRBJ2-7; 9 nucleotides align to TRBD1. Trimming removed 5 bases from V and 7 bases from J; junction bases left unmatched: 9. Germline CDR1 SGHTA, CDR2 FQGNSA. CDR3 length: 14 residues. The CDR3 loop is CASSPGQGTREQYF. In DNA, the CDR3 is TGTGCCAGCAGCCCCGGACAGGGGACAAGAGAGCAGTACTTC.

This clone was seen only a few times. The V call is TRBV5-1, the J call TRBJ2-5; a possible D gene is TRBD1 (6 bases). There are 15 residues in the CDR3. Germline assignment: CDR1 SGHRS and CDR2 YFSETQ. Trimming took off 2 bases at V and 4 bases at J, with 15 bases between the two ends. The CDR3 sequence: CASSFKQGSSETQYF. Here the CDR3 DNA reads TGCGCCAGCAGCTTTAAACAGGGCTCCTCAGAGACCCAGTACTTC.

The chain joins TRBV5-6 to TRBJ2-1; 8 nucleotides match TRBD2. The CDR3 is 12 amino acids. Germline lookup yields CDR1 SGHDT and CDR2 YYEEEE. The junction had 6 bases not matched to a gene; V was cut back by 0 bases and J by 16 bases. CDR3 DNA: TGTGCCAGCAGCTTGGGGTCGGGAGGGCCTTTCTTC. This translates into CASSLGSGGPFF. The full variable domain, completed using reference TRBV5-6 and TRBJ2-1, is DAGVTQSPTHLIKTRGQQVTLRCSPKSGHDTVSWYQQALGQGPQFIFQYYEEEERQRGNFPDRFSGHQFPNYSSELNVNALLLGDSALYLCASSLGSGGPFFGPGTRLTVL.

This clone was picked up a small number of times. The V call is TRBV7-9, the J call TRBJ1-2, with 7 nucleotides matching TRBD1. Germline CDR1 reads SEHNR; CDR2 reads FQNEAQ (reference sequence). The CDR3 runs 13 residues. The V gene end was trimmed by 3 bases and the J gene end by 6 bases; junction bases not matched to a gene: 4. CDR3 DNA: TGTGCCAGCAGCTTTCGACAGGGCGATGGCTACACCTTC. Translation gives CASSFRQGDGYTF.

V usage is TRBV7-3 and J usage is TRBJ2-5; the match to TRBD1 covers 7 bases. Germline V gene lookup returns CDR1 SGHTA and CDR2 FQGTGA. CDR3 length: 15 residues. J gave up 0 bases and V 2 bases, and 3 bases lay outside the gene matches. CDR3 DNA: TGTGCCAGCAGCTTAGGTGGGACAGACCAAGAGACCCAGTACTTC. Its translation: CASSLGGTDQETQYF.

This clone was seen just once. The chain has TRBV29-1 and TRBJ2-1, with 9 nucleotides matching TRBD2. CDR3 length: 15 residues. The trim removed 7 bases at V and 15 bases at J, leaving 22 bases unmatched. Germline lookup yields CDR1 SQVTM and CDR2 ANQGSEA. The CDR3 bases are TGCAGCGCCAAGGGAGAAGCGGGAGGATCCTTCAGACCGTTCTTC. It codes for CSAKGEAGGSFRPFF.

The chain carries TRBV9 and TRBJ2-7, with 7 bases that match TRBD2. The junction had 7 bases not matched to a gene; V was cut back by 4 bases and J by 3 bases. The CDR3 is 14 amino acids. Germline CDR1 SGDLS, CDR2 YYNGEE. CDR3 nucleotide sequence: TGTGCCAGCAGCCCCAGAGCTAGCGGCTACGAGCAGTACTTC. Its protein product is CASSPRASGYEQYF.

The chain combines TRBV7-2 with TRBJ1-3; D remains ambiguous. Per the germline V gene, CDR1 is SGHTA and CDR2 is FQGNSA. Between the trimmed V and J ends, which lost 1 base and 0 bases, there was a span of 10 bases. This CDR3 is built from 16 residues. The CDR3 protein is CASSLVAFRSGNTIYF. As DNA, the CDR3 is TGTGCCAGCAGCTTAGTAGCTTTCCGCTCTGGAAACACCATATATTTT.

The genes are TRBV19 and TRBJ1-1, with TRBD1 as a possible D gene (5 bases). The V and J ends lost 3 bases and 4 bases respectively, with 12 bases between them. Germline loops: CDR1 LNHDA, CDR2 SQIVND (reference sequence). The CDR3 sequence is 14 residues long. The DNA for the CDR3 is TGTGCCAGTAGTATCGGGGGACGGGGCACTGAAGCTTTCTTT. It specifies CASSIGGRGTEAFF.

CDR3 sequence reads: CATSRPGLAGFEQYF. CDR3 nucleotides: TGTGCCACCAGCAGACCGGGACTAGCGGGATTCGAGCAGTACTTC. The chain links TRBV15 to TRBJ2-5; TRBD2 matches 13 bases. The DNA end is more similar to TRBJ2-7, so the J call may be wrong. The CDR3 covers 15 residues. Germline V lookup: CDR1 LNHNV, CDR2 YYDKDF (reference sequence).

V is TRBV5-1 and J is TRBJ2-3; no clear D. Germline V gene sequence: CDR1 SGHRS, CDR2 YFSETQ. The CDR3 is 15 amino acids. With 5 bases removed from V and 3 bases from J, the gap between germline ends came to 16 bases. CDR3 loop: CASRVADPRTDTQYF. CDR3 sequence (DNA): TGCGCCAGCAGGGTAGCCGACCCGCGTACAGATACGCAGTATTTT.

The rearrangement joins TRBV27 to TRBJ2-7; D perhaps matches TRBD2 (5 bases). The germline gives CDR1 MNHEY, CDR2 SMNVEV (reference sequence). V was cut by 5 bases and J by 4 bases, with 12 bases left in between. The CDR3 loop spans 13 amino acids. The CDR3 sequence: CASSPRTGYEQYF. For the CDR3, the DNA is TGTGCCAGCAGTCCCAGAACGGGATACGAGCAGTACTTC.

The chain links TRBV18 to TRBJ1-2; 8 bases line up with TRBD1. The CDR3 spans 14 residues. With V trimmed by 3 bases and J by 8 bases, 8 bases remained unmatched. Per germline, CDR1 KGHSH and CDR2 LQKENI. CDR3 nucleotides: TGTGCCAGCTCACCCGGACAGGGAACGGGCGGCTACACCTTC. It specifies CASSPGQGTGGYTF.

The chain employs TRBV2 and TRBJ2-3; tentative D call: TRBD1 (6 bases). V shed 4 bases and J shed 1 base, with 6 bases lying between them. The germline V gene encodes CDR1 SNHLY and CDR2 FYNNEI. The CDR3 has 13 amino acids. CDR3 nucleotides: TGTGCCAGCAGTGGACAGGGCACAGATACGCAGTATTTT. Amino acid sequence: CASSGQGTDTQYF.

This chain connects TRBV19 to TRBJ1-1, with 9 positions matching TRBD1. Trimming removed 8 bases from V and 0 bases from J; junction bases left unmatched: 4. CDR1 LNHDA and CDR2 SQIVND come from the germline V gene (reference sequence). CDR3 length: 14 residues. The CDR3 is CASEDRGMNTEAFF. The CDR3 coding sequence is TGTGCCAGTGAGGACAGGGGAATGAACACTGAAGCTTTCTTT.

This chain joins TRBV29-1 and TRBJ2-3, with unresolved D. Deletions cut 6 bases from V and 0 bases from J, with 13 bases between. The CDR3 runs 14 residues. The germline CDR1 and CDR2 sequences are SQVTM and ANQGSEA. CDR3 bases: TGCAGCGTGCCTCCACTAACGAGCACAGATACGCAGTATTTT. It translates to CSVPPLTSTDTQYF.

The genes are TRBV28 and TRBJ2-5, with TRBD1 matching 8 bases. This CDR3 is 19 amino acids long. Germline V lookup: CDR1 MDHEN, CDR2 SYDVKM. V lost 4 bases to trimming and J lost 3 bases; unmatched junction nucleotides: 19. The CDR3 sequence: CASSSPIGQGGPWKETQYF. Here the CDR3 DNA reads TGTGCCAGCAGTTCCCCAATTGGACAGGGAGGTCCATGGAAAGAGACCCAGTACTTC.

The chain links TRBV9 to TRBJ2-2; D may be TRBD1 (5 bases). The V gene's germline CDR1 is SGDLS and CDR2 YYNGEE. CDR3 length: 16 residues. V dropped 0 bases and J dropped 1 base, with 10 bases sitting between them. The CDR3 loop is CASSVGVGVNTGELFF. The CDR3 DNA reads as TGTGCCAGCAGCGTAGGTGTAGGGGTGAACACCGGGGAGCTGTTTTTT.

The V gene is TRBV7-3, the J gene TRBJ1-3; no definite D call. V was shortened by 2 bases and J by 2 bases, with 13 bases between the two germline ends. This CDR3 is 16 amino acids long. CDR1 is SGHTA, CDR2 FQGTGA, per germline. CDR3 nucleotide sequence: TGTGCCAGCAGCTTAGGGCCGGGGAAGGCTGGAAACACCATATATTTT. Residues: CASSLGPGKAGNTIYF. The variable domain in full, with the rest retrieved from reference TRBV7-3 and TRBJ1-3, is GAGVSQTPSNKVTEKGKYVELRCDPISGHTALYWYRQSLGQGPEFLIYFQGTGAADDSGLPNDRFFAVRPEGSVSTLKIQRTERGDSAVYLCASSLGPGKAGNTIYFGEGSWLTVV.